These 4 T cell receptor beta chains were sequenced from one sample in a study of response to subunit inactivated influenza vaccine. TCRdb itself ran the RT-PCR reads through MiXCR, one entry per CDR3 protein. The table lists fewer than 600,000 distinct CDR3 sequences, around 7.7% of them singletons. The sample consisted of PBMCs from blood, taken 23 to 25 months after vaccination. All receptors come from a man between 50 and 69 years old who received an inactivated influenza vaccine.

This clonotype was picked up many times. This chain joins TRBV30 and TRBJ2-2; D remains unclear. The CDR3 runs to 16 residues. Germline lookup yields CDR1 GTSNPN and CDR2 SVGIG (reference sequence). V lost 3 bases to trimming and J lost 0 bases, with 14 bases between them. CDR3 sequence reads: CAWRHPKRSNTGELFF. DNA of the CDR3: TGTGCCTGGAGGCACCCCAAGCGTTCGAACACCGGGGAGCTGTTTTTT.

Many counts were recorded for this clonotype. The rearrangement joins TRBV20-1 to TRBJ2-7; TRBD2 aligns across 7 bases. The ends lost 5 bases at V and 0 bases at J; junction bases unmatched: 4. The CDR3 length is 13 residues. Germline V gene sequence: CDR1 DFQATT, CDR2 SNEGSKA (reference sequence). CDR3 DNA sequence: TGCAGTGCTCAAGCGGGGACCTCCTACGAGCAGTACTTC. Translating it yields CSAQAGTSYEQYF.

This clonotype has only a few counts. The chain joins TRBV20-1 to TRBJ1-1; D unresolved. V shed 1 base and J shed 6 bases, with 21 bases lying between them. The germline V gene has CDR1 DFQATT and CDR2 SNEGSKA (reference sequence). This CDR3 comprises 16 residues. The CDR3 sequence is CSARVGGLGMSAEAFF. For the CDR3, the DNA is TGCAGTGCTAGAGTTGGAGGTTTGGGGATGTCCGCTGAAGCTTTCTTT.

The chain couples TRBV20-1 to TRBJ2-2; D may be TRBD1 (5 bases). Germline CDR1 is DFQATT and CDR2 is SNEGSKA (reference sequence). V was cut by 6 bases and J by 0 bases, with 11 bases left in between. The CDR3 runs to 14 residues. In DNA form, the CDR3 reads TGCAGTGCAGTCGACAGCCCGAACACCGGGGAGCTGTTTTTT. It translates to CSAVDSPNTGELFF.